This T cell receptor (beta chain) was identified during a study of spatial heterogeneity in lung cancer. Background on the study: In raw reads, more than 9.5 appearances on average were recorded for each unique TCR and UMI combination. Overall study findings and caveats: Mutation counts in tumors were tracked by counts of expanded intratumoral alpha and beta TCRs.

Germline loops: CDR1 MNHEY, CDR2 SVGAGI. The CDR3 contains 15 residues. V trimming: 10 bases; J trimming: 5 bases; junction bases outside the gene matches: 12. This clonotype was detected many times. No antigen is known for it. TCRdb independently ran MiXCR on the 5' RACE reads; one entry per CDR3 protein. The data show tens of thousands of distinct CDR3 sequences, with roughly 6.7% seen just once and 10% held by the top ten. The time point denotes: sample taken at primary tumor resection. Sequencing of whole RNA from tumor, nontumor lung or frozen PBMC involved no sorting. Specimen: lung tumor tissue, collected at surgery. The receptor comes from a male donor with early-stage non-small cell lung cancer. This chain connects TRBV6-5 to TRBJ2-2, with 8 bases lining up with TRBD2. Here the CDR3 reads CATAGLAGDTGELFF. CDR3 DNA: TGTGCCACCGCGGGGCTAGCGGGTGATACCGGGGAGCTGTTTTTT.